The 8 T cell receptor beta chains below come from one sample, sequenced in a study of blood T cell repertoires in COVID-19. Assay: immunoSEQ multiplex PCR; the TCRdb copy retains only in-frame clones and omits some. Among 340,000 or so clones listed, 80% to 90% were seen once. The sample consisted of PBMCs or T cells enriched from blood (not recorded which). Receptor source: a woman aged 40-49 years with acute COVID-19.

J is TRBJ1-1 and V is TRBV3-1 (or the pseudogene TRBV3-2), with D hard to call. The CDR3 consists of 13 residues. Germline values: CDR1 LGHDT, CDR2 YNNKEL (reference sequence). With 4 bases removed from V and 5 bases from J, the gap between germline ends came to 11 bases. CDR3 amino acids: CASSPRVRTEAFF. Written as DNA, the CDR3 is TGTGCCAGCAGCCCGCGGGTTCGAACTGAAGCTTTCTTT.

The chain carries TRBV2 and TRBJ2-1, with TRBD1 matching 8 bases. The germline CDR1 and CDR2 sequences are SNHLY and FYNNEI. The ends lost 6 bases at V and 9 bases at J; junction bases unmatched: 13. The CDR3 consists of 15 residues. CDR3 sequence: CASSLETGVRREQFF. The CDR3 nucleotides are TGTGCCAGCAGCCTGGAGACAGGGGTTCGCCGTGAGCAGTTCTTC.

The rearrangement uses TRBV11-1 and TRBJ1-2, with D possibly matching TRBD1 (6 bases). The germline V gene has CDR1 SGHAT and CDR2 FQDESV (reference sequence). This CDR3 is 15 amino acids long. Deletions cut 2 bases from V and 5 bases from J, with 15 bases between. The CDR3 nucleotides are TGTGCCAGCAGCTTATCGGACAGCGGGAATTATGGCTACACCTTC. Translation gives CASSLSDSGNYGYTF.

This clone was counted once. Compared with germline, one end of the junction differs, possibly owing to a read error. The chain joins TRBV10-1 to TRBJ2-7; tentatively, D is TRBD1 (5 bases). The CDR3 is made up of 8 amino acids. CDR1 is WNHNN and CDR2 is SYGVQD in the germline V gene (reference sequence). CDR3 sequence reads: CASQGRRF. CDR3 nucleotide sequence: TGCGCCAGCCAGGGCCGAAGGTTC.

The genes are TRBV7-3 and TRBJ2-1; 11 nucleotides agree with TRBD2. The CDR3 sequence is 15 residues long. Germline V lookup: CDR1 SGHTA, CDR2 FQGTGA. Losses at the gene ends were 4 bases for V and 4 bases for J; bases not matched to a gene: 3. CDR3 sequence (DNA): TGTGCCAGCAGCTCCACTAGCGGGGGATACAATGAGCAGTTCTTC. It codes for CASSSTSGGYNEQFF.

This clone appeared a few times. This chain joins TRBV4-2 and TRBJ1-2; unclear D gene. Germline-derived CDR1 and CDR2 are LGHNA and YNFKEQ. Trimming removed 4 bases at V and 0 bases at J, with 12 bases between. The CDR3 spans 15 residues. The CDR3 loop is CASSPSGSTNYGYTF. The CDR3 nucleotides read TGTGCCAGCAGCCCATCAGGAAGTACTAACTATGGCTACACCTTC.

The rearrangement links TRBV11-2 to TRBJ2-1, with a possible D match to TRBD2 (5 bases). This CDR3 has 17 amino acids. Trimming removed 1 base from V and 1 base from J, with 14 bases in between. CDR1 and CDR2 (germline): SGHAT, FQNNGV. DNA of the CDR3: TGTGCCAGCAGCTTAGCCCTTCGGGGAAATTCCTACAATGAGCAGTTCTTC. This codes for CASSLALRGNSYNEQFF. The variable domain in full, with the rest retrieved from reference TRBV11-2 and TRBJ2-1, is EAGVAQSPRYKIIEKRQSVAFWCNPISGHATLYWYQQILGQGPKLLIQFQNNGVVDDSQLPKDRFSAERLKGVDSTLKIQPAKLEDSAVYLCASSLALRGNSYNEQFFGPGTRLTVL.

V is TRBV5-1 and J is TRBJ2-1, with D hard to call. Per germline, CDR1 SGHRS and CDR2 YFSETQ. V lost 4 bases, J lost 0 bases, and 8 bases lay in between. CDR3 length: 14 residues. CDR3 DNA sequence: TGCGCCAGCAGCCCCGGTGGCTCCTACAATGAGCAGTTCTTC. This sequence encodes CASSPGGSYNEQFF.